This TCR beta chain emerged from a study of beta chain features in type 1 diabetes. Study-level points and caveats: At VDJ recombination sites, type 1 diabetes patients had fewer insertions and more deleted nucleotides. An over-representation of cells with high TCR expression could result from cDNA sequencing.

Isolated RNA was reverse transcribed in full, so expressed TCRB transcripts were sequenced. Several million reads per sample on average were obtained from naive, central memory and regulatory T cell samples. Generated by immunoSEQ multiplex PCR, the TCRdb table keeps only in-frame clones and is missing some. Counted here are 200,000 to 250,000 clones, around 68% occurring once; the ten biggest clones make up around 0.05%. As regards this clone: Antigen specificity is unknown.

CDR3 length: 17 amino acids. Trimming removed 5 bases at V and 8 bases at J, with 27 bases between. Looked up from germline, CDR1 is SEHNR and CDR2 is FQNEAQ (reference sequence). Sequencing used naive CD4+ T cells from blood. The sequence derives from a man aged 30 to 45 in good health. The chain combines TRBV7-9 with TRBJ2-5, with a weak D call TRBD2 (5 bases). CDR3 DNA sequence: TGTGCCAGCAGCCTGGGGTTTGGGCGGGCCGATCAAGGAACCCAGTACTTC. Translated: CASSLGFGRADQGTQYF.